The 15 T cell receptor beta chains below all came from one sample that was sequenced in a study of vaccination and CD4 T cells after COVID-19. Treatment denoted: 10-day PBMC culture with coronavirus spike peptide pools or control peptides (ViraFEST assay). Harvesting of the unexposed donor's CD4+ T cells predated the COVID-19 pandemic (2011-2018). An Oncomine TCR Beta short-read assay was used to sequence the DNA from cultured CD4+ T cells. A single record per CDR3 protein comes from TCRdb applying MiXCR to the PCR reads. The sample records about 7,000 distinct CDR3 sequences, around 46% being singletons. Their antigen targets remain unknown. The sample was CD4+ T cells from blood, cultured in vitro. These receptors originate from a human donor in good health.

The CDR3 bases are TGCGCCAGCAGCCCGACAGGGCTGAACACTGAAGCTTTCTTT. Translation gives CASSPTGLNTEAFF. The chain employs TRBV5-1 and TRBJ1-1, with 7 bases lining up with TRBD1. The CDR3 has 14 amino acids. V was pared by 4 bases and J by 0 bases, with 3 bases of the junction left unmatched. Germline V CDR1 and CDR2: SGHRS, YFSETQ.

In this sample, this clonotype turned up a few times. The CDR3 DNA is TGTGCCAGCAGTTTATATGCGGGGAATCAGCCCCAGCATTTT. It yields the protein CASSLYAGNQPQHF. The chain has TRBV27 and TRBJ1-5; D is ambiguous. V was trimmed by 1 base and J by 4 bases, leaving 8 bases between them. The CDR3 has 14 residues. Looked up from germline, CDR1 is MNHEY and CDR2 is SMNVEV (reference sequence).

The gene calls are TRBV7-9 and TRBJ2-5; TRBD2 agrees at 13 bases. Losses at the gene ends were 3 bases for V and 5 bases for J; bases not matched to a gene: 3. Germline V gives CDR1 SEHNR, CDR2 FQNEAQ (reference sequence). The CDR3 runs to 15 residues. The CDR3 is CASSFGTSGAETQYF. As DNA, the CDR3 is TGTGCCAGCAGCTTCGGGACTAGCGGGGCGGAGACCCAGTACTTC. Using reference TRBV7-9 and TRBJ2-5 for the parts outside the CDR3, the full variable domain is DTGVSQNPRHKITKRGQNVTFRCDPISEHNRLYWYRQTLGQGPEFLTYFQNEAQLEKSRLLSDRFSAERPKGSFSTLEIQRTEQGDSAMYLCASSFGTSGAETQYFGPGTRLLVL.

The CDR3 nucleotides are TGCAGTGCTGGGGACCGCTTGCGGCGGGATACGCAGTATTTT. Translating it yields CSAGDRLRRDTQYF. The rearrangement links TRBV20-1 to TRBJ2-3; the D gene could be TRBD1 or TRBD2 (5 bases each). Germline CDR1 is DFQATT and CDR2 is SNEGSKA (reference sequence). V shed 5 bases and J shed 6 bases, with 18 bases lying between them. The CDR3 length is 14 residues.

The rearrangement links TRBV7-6 to TRBJ2-7; 8 bases match TRBD1. J lost 9 bases, V lost 1 base, and 14 bases had no gene match. This CDR3 is 16 amino acids long. Germline V gene sequence: CDR1 SGHVS, CDR2 FNYEAQ. The CDR3 DNA sequence: TGTGCCAGCAGCTTAGAATATCCAGACAGGGGTGGCGGGCAGTACTTC. Protein product: CASSLEYPDRGGGQYF.

The rearrangement uses TRBV6-1 and TRBJ1-2, with D possibly TRBD1 on 6 matching bases. CDR1 and CDR2 from the germline V gene are MNHNS and SASEGT. CDR3 size: 13 residues. With 5 bases removed from V and 8 bases from J, the gap between germline ends came to 15 bases. CDR3 sequence reads: CASSQGQRQGYTF. CDR3 in DNA: TGTGCCAGCAGTCAAGGACAGCGTCAGGGCTACACCTTC.

Only a few counts were recorded for this clonotype. This chain joins TRBV6-1 and TRBJ1-1, with a possible D match to TRBD1 (5 bases). Germline CDR1 is MNHNS and CDR2 is SASEGT. The CDR3 has 14 amino acids. The ends were cut back, 1 base at V and 5 bases at J, with 11 bases in the middle. The CDR3 here is CASSEEGLRTEAFF. In DNA form, the CDR3 reads TGTGCCAGCAGTGAAGAGGGGTTGAGAACTGAAGCTTTCTTT.

The chain carries TRBV2 and TRBJ1-1, with 7 bases matching TRBD1. V lost 4 bases and J lost 6; bases outside the gene matches: 8. The CDR3 covers 14 residues. CDR1 and CDR2 from the germline V gene are SNHLY and FYNNEI. The CDR3 reads CASSATQGDAEAFF. CDR3 nucleotide sequence: TGTGCCAGCAGTGCTACCCAGGGGGACGCTGAAGCTTTCTTT.

This clonotype was observed a few times. The chain uses TRBV6-1 and TRBJ1-2; 8 nucleotides align to TRBD1. This CDR3 spans 18 amino acids. Germline CDR1 MNHNS, CDR2 SASEGT. V was clipped by 8 bases and J by 3 bases; unmatched bases: 20. CDR3 residues: CASPLKGAAGTGDYGYTF. The CDR3 nucleotides read TGTGCCAGCCCCCTGAAGGGCGCCGCCGGGACAGGAGACTATGGCTACACCTTC.

The chain couples TRBV20-1 to TRBJ2-2; D tentatively reads TRBD1 or TRBD2 (5 bases each). V lost 2 bases, J lost 6 bases, and 7 bases lay in between. Germline V gives CDR1 DFQATT, CDR2 SNEGSKA (reference sequence). CDR3 length: 12 residues. The CDR3 sequence: CSARMGAGELFF. CDR3 coding DNA: TGCAGTGCTAGAATGGGGGCCGGGGAGCTGTTTTTT.

The V and J genes are TRBV29-1 and TRBJ1-1, with D perhaps TRBD1 (5 bases). Trimming left V 4 bases short and J 0 bases short, with 12 bases between. CDR1 is SQVTM and CDR2 is ANQGSEA in the germline V gene. There are 14 residues in the CDR3. CDR3 sequence: CSVVSGLLNTEAFF. Written as DNA, the CDR3 is TGCAGCGTTGTGTCAGGGTTATTGAACACTGAAGCTTTCTTT.

The V and J genes are TRBV11-1 and TRBJ2-1, with a possible D match to TRBD1 (5 bases). The V end was cut by 5 bases, the J end by 7 bases, with 18 bases between. Germline-derived CDR1 and CDR2 are SGHAT and FQDESV (reference sequence). CDR3 length equals 15 residues. In DNA form, the CDR3 reads TGTGCCAGCAGCCCCAGGCAGGGTCAAGGAAATGAGCAGTTCTTC. This sequence encodes CASSPRQGQGNEQFF.

The chain links TRBV5-4 to TRBJ1-1; D is undetermined. V gave up 3 bases and J gave up 0 bases, with 6 bases separating them. This CDR3 spans 13 amino acids. Germline CDR1 SGHNT, CDR2 YYREEE (reference sequence). The CDR3 region is CASSSHLNTEAFF. The CDR3 bases are TGTGCCAGCAGCTCGCACTTGAACACTGAAGCTTTCTTT.

This clonotype turned up a few times. This CDR3 is CASSPSDNRNTEAFF. CDR3 nucleotide sequence: TGTGCCAGCAGCCCCTCCGACAACAGGAACACTGAAGCTTTCTTT. The chain is built from TRBV7-9 and TRBJ1-1; D uncertain. V was clipped by 5 bases and J by 1 base, with 14 bases between them. This CDR3 region has 15 residues. From germline, CDR1 is SEHNR and CDR2 FQNEAQ (reference sequence).

The chain couples TRBV6-5 to TRBJ1-1; no reliable D call. V shed 2 bases and J shed 5 bases, with 9 bases lying between them. CDR1 is MNHEY, CDR2 SVGAGI, per germline. This CDR3 region has 13 residues. CDR3 sequence: CASSYERGTEAFF. DNA of the CDR3: TGTGCCAGCAGTTACGAGAGAGGTACTGAAGCTTTCTTT.